These 16 T cell receptor beta chains were sequenced from one sample in a study of cytomegalovirus exposure and HLA in healthy donors (TCRdb year 2017). Library preparation was by the immunoSEQ multiplex PCR assay. For the multiplex PCR, a mixture combining 60 forward primers for TCR Vbeta segments and 13 reverse primers for TCR Jbeta segments was used. Not all clones reach the TCRdb copy of this immuneACCESS table, which keeps in-frame sequences only. Checked studies attribute under half of the gap to unresolved V genes and leave the rest unexplained. Counted in this sample were about 89,000 clones; around four fifths of them appeared once. The ten largest make up approximately 1.5% of the sample. The sequencing input was PBMCs. Receptors originate from a male donor in good health and CMV-seronegative.

V gene TRBV27 combines with J gene TRBJ2-7; 13 nucleotides line up with TRBD2. The germline V gene has CDR1 MNHEY and CDR2 SMNVEV (reference sequence). The junction had 0 bases not matched to a gene; V was cut back by 4 bases and J by 6 bases. The CDR3 consists of 13 residues. The CDR3 sequence: CASSWTSGSEQYF. The CDR3 DNA is TGTGCCAGCAGTTGGACTAGCGGGAGCGAGCAGTACTTC.

The rearrangement uses TRBV2 and TRBJ2-3; a possible D gene is TRBD1 (6 bases). This CDR3 comprises 15 residues. Trimming took 4 bases from V and 2 from J, leaving 13 bases between them. Germline values: CDR1 SNHLY, CDR2 FYNNEI. CDR3 nucleotides: TGTGCCAGCAGTGCTCAGGGGCCCTACACAGATACGCAGTATTTT. It is translated as CASSAQGPYTDTQYF.

The V gene is TRBV19, the J gene TRBJ2-7, with 11 bases that match TRBD2. CDR3 length equals 13 residues. Germline assignment: CDR1 LNHDA and CDR2 SQIVND (reference sequence). Germline trimming cut 6 bases from V and 7 bases from J; bases unmatched to any gene: 5. CDR3 sequence (DNA): TGTGCCAGTAGAACTAGCGGGAGTAGTGAGCAGTACTTC. As protein: CASRTSGSSEQYF.

The V and J genes are TRBV6-5 and TRBJ1-1; TRBD1 is a possible D gene (6 bases). Germline V lookup: CDR1 MNHEY, CDR2 SVGAGI. The CDR3 has 14 residues. V was trimmed by 6 bases and J by 0 bases, leaving 11 bases between them. In nucleotides, the CDR3 is TGTGCCAGCAGAGGGGGACCGATGAACACTGAAGCTTTCTTT. Its translation is CASRGGPMNTEAFF.

This clone was counted a single time. This chain uses TRBV28 with TRBJ1-2, with D uncertain. The ends were cut back, 3 bases at V and 8 bases at J, with 4 bases in the middle. CDR3 size: 10 residues. Germline assignment: CDR1 MDHEN and CDR2 SYDVKM. The CDR3 loop is CASSFRGYTF. CDR3 bases: TGTGCCAGCAGTTTTAGAGGCTACACCTTC.

J is TRBJ1-5 and V is TRBV5-6; TRBD1 is a possible D gene (5 bases). The CDR3 runs to 14 residues. CDR1 is SGHDT, CDR2 YYEEEE, per germline. Trimming shortened V by 0 bases and J by 4 bases, and 8 bases separated the two germline ends. The CDR3 is CASSLAGGNQPQHF. The CDR3 DNA reads TGTGCCAGCAGCTTGGCCGGGGGGAATCAGCCCCAGCATTTT.

In its sample, this clone was seen a few times. V gene TRBV1 combines with J gene TRBJ2-7; the tabulated D call, TRBD1, remains unverified against the DNA. TRBV1 is shown as a pseudogene. This CDR3 spans 14 amino acids. CDR3 sequence (DNA): TGCACCAGCAGCCCCAAGACAGGTATGGGGGAGCAGTACTTC. Translating gives CTSSPKTGMGEQYF.

V gene TRBV15 combines with J gene TRBJ2-1; 12 bases match TRBD2. Germline lookup yields CDR1 LNHNV and CDR2 YYDKDF (reference sequence). With 5 bases clipped from V and 9 bases from J, the junction kept 2 bases outside the gene matches. This CDR3 spans 13 amino acids. The CDR3 nucleotides are TGTGCCACCAGCGGGACTAGCGGGCCTGAGCAGTTCTTC. The encoded protein is CATSGTSGPEQFF.

The J gene is TRBJ1-3, the V gene TRBV4-3; 9 nucleotides line up with TRBD1. Germline V gives CDR1 LGHNA, CDR2 YSLEER. Unmatched junction bases numbered 21, after V lost 2 bases and J lost 4 bases. The length of the CDR3 is 21 residues. This CDR3 reads CASSQFRGQGIPLGMGNTIYF. In DNA form, the CDR3 reads TGCGCCAGCAGCCAATTCCGGGGACAGGGAATTCCCCTTGGAATGGGAAACACCATATATTTT.

The chain carries TRBV7-3 and TRBJ1-1; 7 bases map to TRBD1. This CDR3 is 15 amino acids long. V gave up 4 bases and J gave up 5 bases; unmatched junction bases: 10. The germline V gene encodes CDR1 SGHTA and CDR2 FQGTGA. CDR3 coding DNA: TGTGCCAGCAGCTCCGACAGGGAGCGTAGGACTGAAGCTTTCTTT. Its translation: CASSSDRERRTEAFF.

The chain uses TRBV27 and TRBJ2-7; 7 bases are shared with TRBD2. This CDR3 has 13 amino acids. Per germline, CDR1 MNHEY and CDR2 SMNVEV (reference sequence). V dropped 2 bases and J dropped 11; count of bases not matched to a gene: 9. The CDR3, as DNA: TGTGCCAGCAGTTTAAGGGAAGCGGGACGGAAGTACTTC. Its protein is CASSLREAGRKYF.

J is TRBJ2-6 and V is TRBV9; TRBD1 matches at 8 bases. CDR3 size: 19 residues. Looked up from germline, CDR1 is SGDLS and CDR2 is YYNGEE. V lost 2 bases to trimming and J lost 0 bases; unmatched junction nucleotides: 10. CDR3 residues: CASSVRRGQGLSGANVLTF. Here the CDR3 DNA reads TGTGCCAGCAGCGTTCGTCGAGGACAGGGCCTCTCTGGGGCCAACGTCCTGACTTTC.

The gene calls are TRBV9 and TRBJ1-2; D is uncertain. Germline V lookup: CDR1 SGDLS, CDR2 YYNGEE. The CDR3 sequence is 15 residues long. V lost 4 bases and J lost 1, with 14 bases in between. CDR3 DNA: TGTGCCAGCAGCCGGACGCCGGGAGATAACTATGGCTACACCTTC. Its protein product is CASSRTPGDNYGYTF.

The chain is built from TRBV6-4 and TRBJ2-3; 8 bases are a match to TRBD2. The CDR3 is 13 amino acids. The germline CDR1 and CDR2 sequences are MRHNA and SNTAGT. V was pared by 4 bases and J by 4 bases, with 1 base of the junction left unmatched. Here the CDR3 reads CASSAGGPDTQYF. In DNA form, the CDR3 reads TGTGCCAGCAGTGCGGGGGGGCCAGATACGCAGTATTTT.

The DNA for the CDR3 is TGTGCCAGCAGCTTTTTATCTGCGGGGACTGAAGCTTTCTTT. Protein: CASSFLSAGTEAFF. The rearrangement joins TRBV7-9 to TRBJ1-1; D not resolved. Trimming shortened V by 3 bases and J by 5 bases, and 13 bases separated the two germline ends. There are 14 residues in the CDR3. Germline CDR1 reads SEHNR; CDR2 reads FQNEAQ (reference sequence).

Of note for this clone: At the DNA level, this CDR3 is encoded by other sequences in the same sample as well. CDR3 amino acids: CASSLGTGGNSPLHF. CDR3 DNA sequence: TGTGCCAGCAGTTTGGGGACAGGGGGCAATTCACCCCTCCACTTT. The chain employs TRBV27 and TRBJ1-6; TRBD1 matches at 12 bases. The CDR3 sequence is 15 residues long. With 3 bases clipped from V and 7 bases from J, the junction kept 1 base outside the gene matches. Germline assignment: CDR1 MNHEY and CDR2 SMNVEV (reference sequence).